This T cell receptor (beta chain) appears in the sequencing data of a study of blood T cell repertoires in COVID-19. In the study overall: In each case, the material was cDNA or gDNA derived from T cells, B-cell-depleted T cells, or PBMCs.

With V trimmed by 1 base and J by 0 bases, 0 bases remained unmatched. The CDR3 is 14 residues long. Germline loops: CDR1 MNHNS, CDR2 SASEGT. Using immunoSEQ multiplex PCR, the repertoire was profiled, and TCRdb retains in-frame clones only, with some absent. Counted here are roughly 220,000 clones, roughly 81% occurring once; the ten biggest clones make up 2.9%. The receptor was isolated from a man in his forties or fifties who had recovered from COVID-19. The sequenced sample consisted of peripheral blood. The chain carries TRBV6-1 and TRBJ2-7, with 7 bases fitting TRBD1. The DNA for the CDR3 is TGTGCCAGCAGTGAAGGGGACAGCTCCTACGAGCAGTACTTC. It is translated as CASSEGDSSYEQYF.